The 28 T cell receptor beta chains below were found in one sample sequenced in a study of identical twins. TCRdb processed the 5' RACE reads anew with MiXCR; each CDR3 protein has one entry. In the table there are 350,000 to 450,000 distinct CDR3 sequences, around 20% of which are singletons. Sequencing was carried out using naive T cells sorted from blood. The receptors here all came from a man between 50 and 59 years old in good health.

The chain couples TRBV10-3 to TRBJ1-3; D gene ambiguous. V was shortened by 3 bases and J by 3 bases, with 12 bases between the two germline ends. The V gene's germline CDR1 is ENHRY and CDR2 SYGVKD. The CDR3 runs to 15 residues. This chain's CDR3 is CAISDPAGGGNTIYF. CDR3 nucleotide sequence: TGTGCCATCAGTGATCCGGCCGGAGGTGGAAACACCATATATTTT.

This clonotype was found many times. The V gene is TRBV28, the J gene TRBJ2-1; D perhaps matches TRBD2 (5 bases). Germline-derived CDR1 and CDR2 are MDHEN and SYDVKM. Trimming took 5 bases from V and 2 from J, leaving 13 bases between them. This CDR3 comprises 15 residues. The DNA of the CDR3 is TGTGCCAGCAGTCCCAGCAGCGGAGCCTACAATGAGCAGTTCTTC. It specifies CASSPSSGAYNEQFF.

The CDR3 sequence: CASSLSHREGEQYF. CDR3 DNA: TGTGCCAGCAGTTTATCCCACAGGGAGGGAGAGCAGTACTTC. The chain carries TRBV27 and TRBJ2-7, with a weak D call TRBD2 (7 bases). The CDR3 sequence is 14 residues long. V was shortened by 0 bases and J by 7 bases, with 13 bases between the two germline ends. Per germline, CDR1 MNHEY and CDR2 SMNVEV (reference sequence).

This clonotype was counted a few times. This sequence joins TRBV6-5 and TRBJ1-1; 9 nucleotides agree with TRBD1. Germline CDR1 and CDR2: MNHEY and SVGAGI. Trimming at V came to 6 bases and at J to 11 bases, leaving 7 bases not matched to a gene. The CDR3 consists of 12 residues. CDR3 DNA sequence: TGTGCCAGCAGGGGACAGGGCGCCGCGGCTTTCTTT. Translated: CASRGQGAAAFF.

This clonotype has ten or more counts. This rearrangement joins TRBV11-3 to TRBJ2-3, with D uncertain. CDR1 is SGHNT and CDR2 is YENEEA in the germline V gene. CDR3 length equals 12 residues. V was shortened by 3 bases and J by 6 bases, with 7 bases between the two germline ends. The CDR3 DNA sequence: TGTGCCAGCAGCTTTAGGAGCGATACGCAGTATTTT. It is translated as CASSFRSDTQYF.

The V and J genes are TRBV2 and TRBJ2-4; 14 bases map to TRBD2. Trimming removed 6 bases from V and 7 bases from J; junction bases left unmatched: 5. The CDR3 runs 15 residues. Looked up from germline, CDR1 is SNHLY and CDR2 is FYNNEI. CDR3 sequence (DNA): TGTGCCAGCAGGGGGACTAGCGGGAGTTTCAACATTCAGTACTTC. Residues: CASRGTSGSFNIQYF.

This clonotype has more than one count but fewer than ten. The gene calls are TRBV18 and TRBJ2-1; TRBD2 is a possible D gene (6 bases). This CDR3 has 14 amino acids. Germline CDR1 reads KGHSH; CDR2 reads LQKENI. The V and J ends lost 3 bases and 7 bases respectively, with 13 bases between them. CDR3 bases: TGTGCCAGCTCACCGTGGGGCGGGGAAAATGAGCAGTTCTTC. It specifies CASSPWGGENEQFF.

This clonotype was seen repeatedly, ten times or more. In nucleotides, the CDR3 is TGTGCCAGCAGTCCTCAGCAAGCGGTCTACTACGAGCAGTACTTC. Its translation: CASSPQQAVYYEQYF. The rearrangement joins TRBV12-3 or TRBV12-4 to TRBJ2-7, with a weak D call TRBD2 (5 bases). V was clipped by 5 bases and J by 3 bases, with 17 bases between them. The CDR3 loop spans 15 amino acids.

This clonotype was found many times. This chain links TRBV12-3 or TRBV12-4 with TRBJ1-5; TRBD1 aligns across 7 bases. The trim removed 5 bases at V and 9 bases at J, leaving 7 bases unmatched. The CDR3 consists of 13 residues. CDR3 loop: CASSQTGSAPQHF. The CDR3 region has the DNA TGTGCCAGCAGTCAGACAGGGTCCGCGCCCCAGCATTTT.

The chain links TRBV20-1 to TRBJ2-1, with D uncertain. Looked up from germline, CDR1 is DFQATT and CDR2 is SNEGSKA (reference sequence). V was pared by 6 bases and J by 6 bases, with 9 bases between. The CDR3 has 11 amino acids. The CDR3 is CSALDPNEQFF. The CDR3, as DNA: TGCAGTGCGCTAGACCCCAATGAGCAGTTCTTC.

The chain joins TRBV12-3 or TRBV12-4 to TRBJ2-2; the D gene is possibly TRBD2 (7 bases). This CDR3 spans 21 amino acids. V was trimmed by 0 bases and J by 3 bases, leaving 26 bases between them. CDR3 nucleotide sequence: TGTGCCAGCAGTTTAGCTGTAAAGGTCTGGGGGGGGCGATTGGACACCGGGGAGCTGTTTTTT. This gives the protein CASSLAVKVWGGRLDTGELFF.

This clonotype was detected only a few times. The genes are TRBV3-1 and TRBJ2-7; D is possibly TRBD2 (6 bases). CDR1 is LGHDT and CDR2 is YNNKEL in the germline V gene (reference sequence). Trimming cost V 4 bases and J 3 bases, with 19 bases left between them. The CDR3 is 16 amino acids. The CDR3 DNA sequence: TGTGCCAGCAGCCGCATGAGCGGGCGCCTCGGCTACGAGCAGTACTTC. This gives the protein CASSRMSGRLGYEQYF.

This clonotype was observed a few times. The V call is TRBV28, the J call TRBJ2-5, with TRBD2 matching over 8 bases. The CDR3 runs 16 residues. CDR1 MDHEN and CDR2 SYDVKM come from the germline V gene. V shed 6 bases, J shed 4 bases, and the junction held 13 bases outside the gene matches. The CDR3 sequence is CASRGVWSGRGETQYF. CDR3 nucleotides: TGTGCCAGCAGGGGGGTCTGGAGCGGGAGAGGAGAGACCCAGTACTTC.

The sample holds many counts of this clonotype. This rearrangement joins TRBV27 to TRBJ1-5; D is undetermined. V was clipped by 8 bases and J by 4 bases, with 12 bases between them. CDR1 is MNHEY, CDR2 SMNVEV, per germline (reference sequence). CDR3 length: 13 residues. The CDR3 is CASGPLRNQPQHF. CDR3 nucleotide sequence: TGTGCCAGCGGCCCCCTACGGAATCAGCCCCAGCATTTT.

The V gene is TRBV29-1, the J gene TRBJ1-1; 8 bases match TRBD1. CDR1 and CDR2 from the germline V gene are SQVTM and ANQGSEA. The CDR3 extends over 13 amino acids. The J segment lost 1 base and the V segment lost 4 bases, leaving 2 bases of the junction unmatched. CDR3 sequence: CSVGDRRNTEAFF. The CDR3 DNA reads TGCAGCGTTGGGGACAGGCGGAACACTGAAGCTTTCTTT.

This clonotype has a handful of counts. The chain carries TRBV20-1 and TRBJ2-1; the match to TRBD2 covers 9 bases. The ends lost 2 bases at V and 12 bases at J; junction bases unmatched: 2. CDR3 size: 11 residues. Germline-derived CDR1 and CDR2 are DFQATT and SNEGSKA (reference sequence). CDR3 loop: CSARISGGQFF. CDR3 bases: TGCAGTGCTAGAATTAGCGGGGGGCAGTTCTTC.

This clonotype came up a few times. This chain joins TRBV12-3 or TRBV12-4 and TRBJ1-3, with D perhaps matching TRBD1 (5 bases). CDR3 size: 15 residues. The V end was cut by 3 bases, the J end by 2 bases, with 11 bases between. The CDR3 reads CASSLIPRAGNTIYF. CDR3 nucleotide sequence: TGTGCCAGCAGTTTGATCCCCAGGGCTGGAAACACCATATATTTT.

The rearrangement links TRBV5-1 to TRBJ1-1; maybe TRBD1 (5 bases). The V end lost 0 bases, the J end lost 7 bases, and 7 bases lay between the germline ends. The CDR3 spans 12 residues. Germline V gives CDR1 SGHRS, CDR2 YFSETQ. The CDR3 region is CASSLDRYEAFF. The DNA for the CDR3 is TGCGCCAGCAGCTTGGACAGGTATGAAGCTTTCTTT.

This clonotype was seen more than once but under ten times. The chain carries TRBV24-1 and TRBJ2-5; D unresolved. Trimming pared 2 bases from V and 1 base from J, leaving 13 bases between. The CDR3 runs 16 residues. The germline V gene encodes CDR1 KGHDR and CDR2 SFDVKD. The CDR3 loop is CATSDSQVAIQETQYF. CDR3 DNA: TGTGCCACCAGTGATTCGCAGGTCGCAATCCAAGAGACCCAGTACTTC.

This clonotype was found many times. The V call is TRBV29-1, the J call TRBJ1-2; TRBD1 is a possible D gene (6 bases). The germline V gene encodes CDR1 SQVTM and CDR2 ANQGSEA. V was pared by 6 bases and J by 0 bases, with 14 bases between. This CDR3 spans 14 amino acids. CDR3 bases: TGCAGCGTCCCTTGGACAGCCTCTAACTATGGCTACACCTTC. It translates to CSVPWTASNYGYTF.

V and J are TRBV7-6 and TRBJ1-4, with D perhaps matching TRBD1 (6 bases). CDR3 length equals 16 residues. The V gene's germline CDR1 is SGHVS and CDR2 FNYEAQ. V was shortened by 8 bases and J by 0 bases, with 16 bases between the two germline ends. The CDR3 loop reads CASGGGHSPTNEKLFF. The CDR3 DNA follows: TGTGCCAGCGGGGGGGGACACAGTCCAACTAATGAAAAACTGTTTTTT.

This clonotype was observed at least ten times. The V gene is TRBV6-1, the J gene TRBJ1-2; 10 bases fit TRBD1. This CDR3 has 14 amino acids. J gave up 2 bases and V 8 bases, and 5 bases lay outside the gene matches. From germline, CDR1 is MNHNS and CDR2 SASEGT. The CDR3 loop reads CASLTGGANYGYTF. Here the CDR3 DNA reads TGTGCCAGCTTGACAGGGGGCGCCAACTATGGCTACACCTTC.

In its sample, this clonotype was seen a few times. The chain joins TRBV11-2 to TRBJ2-7, with 7 bases aligning to TRBD1. V lost 1 base and J lost 1; bases outside the gene matches: 4. The CDR3 is 15 amino acids. Germline V gene data show CDR1 as SGHAT and CDR2 as FQNNGV. CDR3 DNA sequence: TGTGCCAGCAGCTTAGGACCGGACAGGTCCTACGAGCAGTACTTC. This encodes CASSLGPDRSYEQYF.

A remark on this clonotype: A much larger clonotype is one base distant, so this may be a read error. The chain recombines TRBV29-1 with TRBJ1-1; D is possibly TRBD1 (5 bases). The CDR3 is made up of 10 amino acids. From germline, CDR1 is SQVTM and CDR2 ANQGSEA. CDR3 DNA: TGCAGCGTTGAGGACACTAAAGCTTTCTTT. Its translation: CSVEDTKAFF.

The chain's CDR3 is CASSLGSDEQYF. The CDR3 DNA reads TGCGCCAGCAGCTTGGGGTCCGACGAGCAGTACTTC. V is TRBV5-1 and J is TRBJ2-7; D not resolved. V lost 0 bases and J lost 5, with 6 bases in between. Germline CDR1 and CDR2: SGHRS and YFSETQ. This CDR3 contains 12 residues.

Only a few counts were recorded for this clonotype. The rearrangement links TRBV5-1 to TRBJ2-1, with 12 bases that match TRBD1. The J segment lost 7 bases and the V segment lost 4 bases, leaving 6 bases of the junction unmatched. CDR3 length: 15 residues. CDR1 is SGHRS and CDR2 is YFSETQ in the germline V gene. CDR3 in amino acids: CASSLGTGGKNEQFF. In DNA, the CDR3 is TGCGCCAGCAGCCTGGGGACAGGGGGCAAGAATGAGCAGTTCTTC.

The chain has TRBV20-1 and TRBJ2-5, with D perhaps matching TRBD1 (5 bases). V dropped 4 bases and J dropped 2 bases, with 14 bases sitting between them. CDR3 length: 14 amino acids. Per the germline V gene, CDR1 is DFQATT and CDR2 is SNEGSKA (reference sequence). CDR3 DNA sequence: TGCAGTGCTATCAGCAGGGCAGGGCAAGAGACCCAGTACTTC. Amino acids: CSAISRAGQETQYF.

This sequence joins TRBV29-1 and TRBJ2-1; 14 bases map to TRBD2. The CDR3 has 16 residues. The junction had 8 bases not matched to a gene; V was cut back by 2 bases and J by 8 bases. Germline CDR1 SQVTM, CDR2 ANQGSEA. The CDR3 here is CSVESLGLAGVYEQFF. The CDR3 DNA reads as TGCAGCGTTGAAAGTCTGGGACTAGCGGGAGTCTATGAGCAGTTCTTC.